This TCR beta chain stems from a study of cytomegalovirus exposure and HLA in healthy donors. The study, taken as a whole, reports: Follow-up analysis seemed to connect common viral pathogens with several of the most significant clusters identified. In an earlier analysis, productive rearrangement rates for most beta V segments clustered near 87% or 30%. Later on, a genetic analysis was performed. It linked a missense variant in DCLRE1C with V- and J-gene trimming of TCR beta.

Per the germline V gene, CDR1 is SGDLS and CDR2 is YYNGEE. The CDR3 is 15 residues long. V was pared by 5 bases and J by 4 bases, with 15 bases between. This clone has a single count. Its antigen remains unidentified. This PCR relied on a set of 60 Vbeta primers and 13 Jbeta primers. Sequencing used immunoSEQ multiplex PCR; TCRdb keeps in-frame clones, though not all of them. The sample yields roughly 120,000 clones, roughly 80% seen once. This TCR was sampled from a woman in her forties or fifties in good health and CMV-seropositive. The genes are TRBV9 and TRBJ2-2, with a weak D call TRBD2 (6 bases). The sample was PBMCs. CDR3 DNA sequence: TGTGCCAGCAGTGCCTCCGGGAGCGTCACCGGGGAGCTGTTTTTT. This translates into CASSASGSVTGELFF.